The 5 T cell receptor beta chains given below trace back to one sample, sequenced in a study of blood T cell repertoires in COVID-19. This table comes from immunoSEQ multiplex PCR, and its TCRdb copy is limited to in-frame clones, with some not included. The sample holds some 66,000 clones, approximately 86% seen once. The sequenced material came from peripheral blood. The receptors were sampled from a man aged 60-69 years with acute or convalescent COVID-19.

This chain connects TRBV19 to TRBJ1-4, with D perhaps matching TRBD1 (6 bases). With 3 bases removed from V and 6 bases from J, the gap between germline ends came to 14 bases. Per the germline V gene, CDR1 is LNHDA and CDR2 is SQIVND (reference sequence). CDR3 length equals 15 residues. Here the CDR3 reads CASSIPQGLDEKLFF. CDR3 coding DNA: TGTGCCAGTAGTATCCCCCAGGGGTTGGATGAAAAACTGTTTTTT.

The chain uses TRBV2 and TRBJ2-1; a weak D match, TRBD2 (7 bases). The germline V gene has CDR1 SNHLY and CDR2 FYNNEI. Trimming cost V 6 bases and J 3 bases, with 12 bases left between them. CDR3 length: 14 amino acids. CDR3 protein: CASSYGGHYNEQFF. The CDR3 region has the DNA TGTGCCAGCAGCTACGGGGGGCACTACAATGAGCAGTTCTTC.

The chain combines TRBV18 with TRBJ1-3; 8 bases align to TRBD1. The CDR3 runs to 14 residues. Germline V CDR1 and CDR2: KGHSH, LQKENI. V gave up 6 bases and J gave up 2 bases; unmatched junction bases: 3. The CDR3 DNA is TGTGCCAGCTCTCCGGACAGGGCTGGAAACACCATATATTTT. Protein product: CASSPDRAGNTIYF.

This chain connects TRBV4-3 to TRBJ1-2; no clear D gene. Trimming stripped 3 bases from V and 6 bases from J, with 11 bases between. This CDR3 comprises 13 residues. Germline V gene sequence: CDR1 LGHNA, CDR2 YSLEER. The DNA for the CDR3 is TGCGCCAGCAGCCACTCTTACGAGGATGGCTACACCTTC. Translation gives CASSHSYEDGYTF.

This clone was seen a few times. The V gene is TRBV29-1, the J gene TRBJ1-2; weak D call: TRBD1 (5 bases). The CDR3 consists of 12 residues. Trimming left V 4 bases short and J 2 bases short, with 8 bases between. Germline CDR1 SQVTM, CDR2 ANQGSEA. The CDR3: CSVGDRNYGYTF. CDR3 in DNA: TGCAGCGTTGGTGACAGAAACTATGGCTACACCTTC.